This TCR beta chain was captured by sequencing in a study of cytomegalovirus exposure and HLA in healthy donors. Study-wide findings and caveats: Per a prior analysis, the majority of TCR beta V segments were productive roughly 87% or roughly 30% of the time. In all likelihood, a cluster of highly shared sequence variants was a sequencing artifact. Later analysis demonstrated an association between a missense DCLRE1C variant and TCR beta V- and J-gene trimming. In vitro work confirmed that a few CMV-associated chains recognize CMV antigens.

As regards this clone: Antigen unknown.

The CDR3 spans 16 residues. V shed 1 base, J shed 3 bases, and the junction held 6 bases outside the gene matches. Germline V gene lookup returns CDR1 SGHDN and CDR2 FVKESK. Primers included in the PCR were 60 Vbeta and 13 Jbeta primers. Sequencing was performed with immunoSEQ multiplex PCR; in TCRdb, only in-frame clones are kept and a portion is missing. The sample holds roughly 220,000 clones, roughly 80% seen once. The sequence came from a woman aged 40 to 50 in good health and CMV-seronegative. The V gene is TRBV14, the J gene TRBJ2-1, with 7 bases fitting TRBD2. The sequenced sample consisted of PBMCs. In DNA, the CDR3 is TGTGCCAGCAGCCAAGTTGGCGGGACTATCTACAATGAGCAGTTCTTC. It is translated as CASSQVGGTIYNEQFF.